This T cell receptor (beta chain) was sequenced in a study of OX40 agonist ivuxolimab in advanced cancers. The method was immunoSEQ multiplex PCR; TCRdb's version includes in-frame clones alone and lacks a portion of them. The table has some 58,000 clones, 85% to 90% seen once. Points from the study as a whole: At doses 0.1 to 3.0 mg/kg, CD4+ and CD8+ clones expanded. Among T cells, CD8+ cells averaged more expanded clones than CD4+ cells.

About this clone itself: The antigen remains unidentified.

The source was CD4+ or CD8+ T cells sorted from blood, collected in a trial of the OX40 agonist ivuxolimab. The sequence derives from an adult with an advanced solid tumor such as melanoma, head and neck, liver or kidney cancer.

CDR3 nucleotide sequence: TGTGCCAGTAGGTCCCAAGCCGGGATGACCACTGAAGCTTTCTTT. Translated: CASRSQAGMTTEAFF. The rearrangement uses TRBV19 and TRBJ1-1, with D unresolved. The ends were cut back, 6 bases at V and 4 bases at J, with 18 bases in the middle. Germline CDR1 and CDR2: LNHDA and SQIVND (reference sequence). This CDR3 is 15 amino acids long.